This T cell receptor (beta chain) originates from a study of Ad26.COV2.S vaccination and SARS-CoV-2 variants. Study-wide results and limits: Spike-specific TCR breadth in vaccine recipients exceeded that seen in placebo recipients. It is possible that the TCR breadth and depth analyses underestimated the total T cell responses.

Sequencing used immunoSEQ multiplex PCR; TCRdb keeps in-frame clones, though not all of them. Counted here are some 180,000 clones, around nine tenths occurring once; the ten biggest clones make up about 5.5%. Remarks on this clone: Its antigen is unknown.

V was clipped by 2 bases and J by 3 bases, with 8 bases between them. This CDR3 region has 14 residues. Germline assignment: CDR1 SGDLS and CDR2 YYNGEE. The sample was peripheral blood, taken after recovery from COVID-19. The clonotype comes from a human donor who had recovered from COVID-19. The chain employs TRBV9 and TRBJ1-4, with D unresolved. Here the CDR3 reads CASSVNPANEKLFF. In DNA, the CDR3 is TGTGCCAGCAGCGTTAATCCAGCTAATGAAAAACTGTTTTTT.